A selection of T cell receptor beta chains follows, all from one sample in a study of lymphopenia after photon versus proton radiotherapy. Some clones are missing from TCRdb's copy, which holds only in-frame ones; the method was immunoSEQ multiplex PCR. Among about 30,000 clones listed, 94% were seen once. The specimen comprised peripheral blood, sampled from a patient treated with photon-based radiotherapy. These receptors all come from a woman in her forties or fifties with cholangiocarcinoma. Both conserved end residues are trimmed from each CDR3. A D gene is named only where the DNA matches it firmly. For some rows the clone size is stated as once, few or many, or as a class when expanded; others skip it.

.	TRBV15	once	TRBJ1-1	ATSIAGKKDEAF
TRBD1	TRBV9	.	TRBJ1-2	ASSGADRVNSGYT
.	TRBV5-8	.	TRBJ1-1	ASSSPKPLRLTEAF
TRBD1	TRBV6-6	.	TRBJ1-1	ASAKGDRATEAF
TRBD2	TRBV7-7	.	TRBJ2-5	ASSPRPLAGGLETQY
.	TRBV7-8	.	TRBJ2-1	ASSLKERRHF
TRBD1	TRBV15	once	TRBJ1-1	ATSGGTGATEAF
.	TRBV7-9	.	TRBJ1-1	ASSLRSGTNTEAF
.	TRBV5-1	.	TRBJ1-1	ASSLGAANTEAF
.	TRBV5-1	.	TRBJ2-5	ASSPRTRETQY
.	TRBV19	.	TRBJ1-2	ASSTRQADGYT
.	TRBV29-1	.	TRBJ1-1	SAAGHEMGTEAF
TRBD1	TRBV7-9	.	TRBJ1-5	ASSPTTGGNNQPQH
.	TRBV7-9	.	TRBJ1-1	ASTVGGQGLMNTEAF
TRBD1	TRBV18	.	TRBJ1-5	ASSQGTGDNQPQH
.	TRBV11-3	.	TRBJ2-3	ASSRSTDTQY
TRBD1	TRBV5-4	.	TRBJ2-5	ASSLATGARETQY
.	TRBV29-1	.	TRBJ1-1	SVESRGFGEAF
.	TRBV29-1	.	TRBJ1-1	SGRQVNTEAF
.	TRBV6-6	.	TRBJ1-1	ASSYSGATEAF
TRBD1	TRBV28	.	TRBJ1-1	ASSIRRGIPPLNTEAF
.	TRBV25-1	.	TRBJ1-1	ASRMRGSAF
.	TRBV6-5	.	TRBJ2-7	ASSYDMNTLEQY
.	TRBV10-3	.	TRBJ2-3	AISAEGAGDTQY
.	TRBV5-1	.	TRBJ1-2	ASRLGGTDGYT
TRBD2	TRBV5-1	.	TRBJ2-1	ASSLGGTSVYNEQF
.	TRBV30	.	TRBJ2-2	AWSVGALAGELF
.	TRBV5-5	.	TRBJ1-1	ASSPSRTTNTEAF
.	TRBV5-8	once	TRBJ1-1	ASSSGLTTRMNTEAF
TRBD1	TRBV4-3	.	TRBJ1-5	ASSQARRGTVSQPQH
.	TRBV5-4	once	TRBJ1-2	ASSPPGASYGYT
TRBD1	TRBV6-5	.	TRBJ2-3	ATYSGTGFPYTQY
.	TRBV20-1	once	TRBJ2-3	SARGGDTQY
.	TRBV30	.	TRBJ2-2	AYNTGELF
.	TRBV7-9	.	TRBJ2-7	ASRRGEFYEQY
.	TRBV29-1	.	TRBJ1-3	SVEEVNSGNTIY
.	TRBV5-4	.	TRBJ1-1	ASSPPGPRNTEAF
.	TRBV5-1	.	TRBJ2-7	ASSPSSESYEQY
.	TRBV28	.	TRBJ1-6	ASKKRPKTSPLH
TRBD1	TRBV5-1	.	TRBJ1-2	ASSSTGTGGAGYT
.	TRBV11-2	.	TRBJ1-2	ASSFLTGSDYGYT
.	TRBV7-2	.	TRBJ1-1	ASSRMNTEAF
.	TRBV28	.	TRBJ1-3	ASSLRVLSGNTIY
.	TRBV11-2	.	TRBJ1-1	ASTKGGEGREAF
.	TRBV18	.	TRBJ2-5	ASSQTGPRETQY